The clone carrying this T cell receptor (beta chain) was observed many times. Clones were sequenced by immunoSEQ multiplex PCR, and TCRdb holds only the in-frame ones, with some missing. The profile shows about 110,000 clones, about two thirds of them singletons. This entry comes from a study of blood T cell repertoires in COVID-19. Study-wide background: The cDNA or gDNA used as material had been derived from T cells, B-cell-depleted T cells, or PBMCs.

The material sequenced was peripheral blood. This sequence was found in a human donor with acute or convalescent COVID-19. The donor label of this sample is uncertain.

CDR3 coding DNA: TGCGCCAGCAGCTTTGGGACTAGCAGGAACACCGGGGAGCTGTTTTTT. Translation gives CASSFGTSRNTGELFF. The V and J genes are TRBV5-1 and TRBJ2-2, with 9 bases aligning to TRBD2. V shed 2 bases and J 1 base; nucleotides not matched to a gene: 3. The CDR3 contains 16 residues. CDR1 is SGHRS, CDR2 YFSETQ, per germline. The full variable domain, in which reference TRBV5-1 and TRBJ2-2 provide the parts outside the CDR3, is KAGVTQTPRYLIKTRGQQVTLSCSPISGHRSVSWYQQTPGQGLQFLFEYFSETQRNKGNFPGRFSGRQFSNSRSEMNVSTLELGDSALYLCASSFGTSRNTGELFFGEGSRLTVL.